This T cell receptor (beta chain) was documented in a study of control samples from healthy donors and cancer patients (dated by TCRdb to 2020 to 2022). Library method: the immunoSEQ multiplex PCR assay. The table comes from immuneACCESS by way of TCRdb, which keeps in-frame sequences with V and J called. Part of the clones is missing from these tables; in studies checked, under half for an unresolved V gene and the rest for unknown reasons. The sample table lists 150,000 to 200,000 clones, roughly nine tenths of them with a count of one. The leading ten clones occupy approximately 1.5% of the sample. The V end loses 2 bases and the J end loses 1 base, and a stretch of 11 bases separates them. Including the terminal cysteine and phenylalanine, the CDR3 comprises 16 residues. Solely the CDR3 DNA is kept, with 48 bases framed from the first base. CDR1 and CDR2 (SNHLY, FYNNEI) derive from the germline V gene.

About this clone: What antigen it recognizes has not been identified. No per-base quality is available; no much larger clone lies one base away.

The specimen sequenced was blood. This TCR was recovered from a woman in her twenties or thirties in good health. The rearrangement joined TRBV2 to TRBJ2-2, with TRBD1 tentatively as D gene (5 bases match). The CDR3 sequence is CASSESQGLNTGELFF. The bases read TGTGCCAGCAGTGAATCCCAGGGTTTGAACACCGGGGAGCTGTTTTTT.